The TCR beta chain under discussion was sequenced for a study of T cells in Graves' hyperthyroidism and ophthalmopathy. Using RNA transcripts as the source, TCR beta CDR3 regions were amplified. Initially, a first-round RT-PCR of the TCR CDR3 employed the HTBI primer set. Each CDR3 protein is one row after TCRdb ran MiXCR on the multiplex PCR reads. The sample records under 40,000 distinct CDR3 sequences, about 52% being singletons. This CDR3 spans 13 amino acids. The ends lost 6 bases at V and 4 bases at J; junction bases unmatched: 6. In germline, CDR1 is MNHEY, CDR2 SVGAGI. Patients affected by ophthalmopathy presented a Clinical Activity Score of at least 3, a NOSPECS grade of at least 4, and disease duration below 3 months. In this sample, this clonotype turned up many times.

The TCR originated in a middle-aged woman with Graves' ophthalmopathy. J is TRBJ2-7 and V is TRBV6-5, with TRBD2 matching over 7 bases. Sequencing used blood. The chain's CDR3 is CASSPWTSYEQYF. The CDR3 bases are TGTGCCAGCAGCCCTTGGACTAGTTACGAGCAGTACTTC.